This T cell receptor beta chain comes out of a study of blood T cell repertoires in COVID-19. Overall study context: Sites across the United States, Italy and Spain contributed samples from acute and convalescent COVID-19. The analysed material was cDNA or gDNA that came from T cells, B-cell-depleted T cells, or PBMCs.

The CDR3 covers 14 residues. Trimming left V 6 bases short and J 6 bases short, with 12 bases between. Germline values: CDR1 KGHSY, CDR2 FQNENV. The method was immunoSEQ multiplex PCR; TCRdb's version includes in-frame clones alone and lacks a portion of them. The table records around 300,000 clones, around 90% of them present only once. Recovery meant two consecutive negative NP/OP PCR tests, professional clearance, or resolved symptoms. Sequencing was carried out using PBMCs or T cells enriched from blood (not recorded which). This sequence joins TRBV16 and TRBJ1-6; the D gene is possibly TRBD1 (6 bases). This TCR derives from a man aged 30-40 years who had recovered from COVID-19. The CDR3 here is CASSFRDINSPLHF. In nucleotides, the CDR3 is TGTGCCAGCAGTTTCCGGGACATTAATTCACCCCTCCACTTT.